This TCR beta chain was sequenced during a study of blood T cell repertoires in COVID-19. Study-level background: The analysed material was cDNA or gDNA that came from T cells, B-cell-depleted T cells, or PBMCs.

Residents of about two dozen US areas, aged about 18 to 89 years, made up the participants. In the authors' methods: The assay estimated nucleated cells by amplifying reference gene primers. Sequencing was performed with immunoSEQ multiplex PCR; in TCRdb, only in-frame clones are kept and a portion is missing. V, J and clone size were drawn from that table, and D and trimming were deduced from the DNA. The table shows a few hundred thousand clones, with 88% occurring only once. The V and J ends lost 3 bases and 5 bases respectively, with 9 bases between them. This CDR3 region has 13 residues. Germline loops: CDR1 SGHRS, CDR2 YFSETQ.

The genes are TRBV5-1 and TRBJ2-1; D may be TRBD1 (5 bases). This receptor was taken from a woman aged 45-60 years who had recovered from COVID-19. The sample was PBMCs or T cells enriched from blood (not recorded which). DNA for the CDR3: TGCGCCAGCAGCTCGCAAGGGGACAATGAGCAGTTCTTC. Amino acid sequence: CASSSQGDNEQFF.